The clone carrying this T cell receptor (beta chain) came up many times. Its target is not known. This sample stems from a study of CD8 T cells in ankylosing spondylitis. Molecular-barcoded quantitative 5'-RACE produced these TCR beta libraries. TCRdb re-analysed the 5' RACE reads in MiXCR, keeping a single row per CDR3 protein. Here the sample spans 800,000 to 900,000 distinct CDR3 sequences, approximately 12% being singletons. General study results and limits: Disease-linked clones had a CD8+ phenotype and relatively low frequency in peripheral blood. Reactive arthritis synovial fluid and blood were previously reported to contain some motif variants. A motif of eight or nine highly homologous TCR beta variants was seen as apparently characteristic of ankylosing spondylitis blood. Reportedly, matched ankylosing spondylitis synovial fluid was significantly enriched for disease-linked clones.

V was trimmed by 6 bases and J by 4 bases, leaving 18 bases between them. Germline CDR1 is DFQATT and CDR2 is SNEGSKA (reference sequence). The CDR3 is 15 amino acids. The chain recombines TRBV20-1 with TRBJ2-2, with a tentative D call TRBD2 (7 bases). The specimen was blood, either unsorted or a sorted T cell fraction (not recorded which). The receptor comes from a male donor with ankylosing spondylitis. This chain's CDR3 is CSAKRGGASTGELFF. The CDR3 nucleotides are TGCAGTGCCAAGAGGGGGGGTGCGAGCACCGGGGAGCTGTTTTTT.